This T cell receptor (beta chain) derives from a study of shared clonotypes between healthy human individuals. CDR1 is ENHRY, CDR2 SYGVKD, per germline. Deletions cut 3 bases from V and 1 base from J, with 10 bases between. This CDR3 has 15 amino acids. Per the original data handling: Quality scores were absent from the junction-only immunoSEQ sequences, so filtering differed. Profiling relied on immunoSEQ multiplex PCR, and the TCRdb table lists in-frame clones only, not all of them. The V and J calls and clone size are taken from that table; D and trimming were inferred from the DNA. The sample records some 2.1 million clones, 93% being singletons. Naive CD8 populations comprised CD45RO-negative cells positively selected for CCR7, excluding terminally differentiated effector memory CD45RA+ cells.

This TCR derives from a man younger than 30 in good health. Some clones in this sample may be carry-over from other donors' samples. Input material: naive CD8+ T cells from PBMCs. The chain has TRBV10-3 and TRBJ2-1; D gene uncertain. Here the CDR3 DNA reads TGTGCCATCAGTGAAAGTAGTTGGTCCTACAATGAGCAGTTCTTC. This codes for CAISESSWSYNEQFF.